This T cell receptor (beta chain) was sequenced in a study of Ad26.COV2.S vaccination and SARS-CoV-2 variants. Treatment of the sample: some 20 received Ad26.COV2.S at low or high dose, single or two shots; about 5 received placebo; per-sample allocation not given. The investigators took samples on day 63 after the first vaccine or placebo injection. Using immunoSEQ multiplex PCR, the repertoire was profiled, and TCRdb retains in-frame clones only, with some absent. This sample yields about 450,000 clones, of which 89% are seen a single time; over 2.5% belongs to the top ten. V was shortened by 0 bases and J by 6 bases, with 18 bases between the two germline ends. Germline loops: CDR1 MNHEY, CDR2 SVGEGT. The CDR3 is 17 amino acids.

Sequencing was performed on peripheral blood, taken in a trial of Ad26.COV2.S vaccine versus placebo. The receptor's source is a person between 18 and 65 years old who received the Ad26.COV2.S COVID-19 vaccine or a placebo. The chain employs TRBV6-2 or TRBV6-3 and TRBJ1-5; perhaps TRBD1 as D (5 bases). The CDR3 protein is CASSYSIGSGFGQPQHF. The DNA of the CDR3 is TGTGCCAGCAGTTACTCGATAGGCTCAGGGTTCGGTCAGCCCCAGCATTTT.